These 5 T cell receptor beta chains were sequenced from one sample in a study of cytomegalovirus exposure and HLA in healthy donors. The PCR was carried out with 60 Vbeta primers and 13 Jbeta primers. Sequencing used immunoSEQ multiplex PCR; TCRdb keeps in-frame clones, though not all of them. The sample consists of 100,000 to 150,000 clones, about 83% of them appearing once. The sequencing input was PBMCs. These receptors were collected from a man younger than 40 in good health and CMV-seronegative.

The chain links TRBV5-4 to TRBJ1-2; 8 bases are shared with TRBD1. Unmatched junction bases numbered 8, after V lost 2 bases and J lost 8 bases. Germline V CDR1 and CDR2: SGHNT, YYREEE (reference sequence). This CDR3 spans 14 amino acids. The DNA of the CDR3 is TGTGCCAGCAGCTTTGGACAGGGCCCTAGAGGCTACACCTTC. As protein: CASSFGQGPRGYTF. Combining the CDR3 with reference TRBV5-4 and TRBJ1-2 gives the whole variable domain ETGVTQSPTHLIKTRGQQVTLRCSSQSGHNTVSWYQQALGQGPQFIFQYYREEENGRGNFPPRFSGLQFPNYSSELNVNALELDDSALYLCASSFGQGPRGYTFGSGTRLTVV.

This clone is a singleton in its sample. This chain uses TRBV15 with TRBJ2-1, with a possible D match to TRBD2 (5 bases). The ends were cut back, 6 bases at V and 2 bases at J, with 14 bases in the middle. Germline CDR1 is LNHNV and CDR2 is YYDKDF (reference sequence). The CDR3 covers 15 residues. The CDR3 DNA reads TGTGCCACCAGAATGGAGGCGGTTACCTACAATGAGCAGTTCTTC. This sequence encodes CATRMEAVTYNEQFF. Filled out from reference TRBV15 and TRBJ2-1, the complete variable domain reads DAMVIQNPRYQVTQFGKPVTLSCSQTLNHNVMYWYQQKSSQAPKLLFHYYDKDFNNEADTPDNFQSRRPNTSFCFLDIRSPGLGDTAMYLCATRMEAVTYNEQFFGPGTRLTVL.

The chain links TRBV10-3 to TRBJ2-2; 12 nucleotides agree with TRBD2. The V gene's germline CDR1 is ENHRY and CDR2 SYGVKD. The CDR3 sequence is 20 residues long. The trim removed 3 bases at V and 4 bases at J, leaving 15 bases unmatched. The CDR3 bases are TGTGCCATCAGTGATCTTTCGTCTAGCGGGAGGGCCCATGGCACCGGGGAGCTGTTTTTT. The encoded protein is CAISDLSSSGRAHGTGELFF.

The rearrangement links TRBV6-6 to TRBJ1-5, with a possible D match to TRBD1 (5 bases). The CDR3 covers 15 residues. Trimming stripped 5 bases from V and 1 base from J, with 12 bases between. CDR1 is MNHNY and CDR2 is SVGAGI in the germline V gene (reference sequence). CDR3 bases: TGTGCCAGCAGTCTCCGGGGGACGAGCAATCAGCCCCAGCATTTT. It codes for CASSLRGTSNQPQHF.

Only a few counts were recorded for this clone. This chain connects TRBV18 to TRBJ2-7; 10 bases match TRBD2. This CDR3 has 16 amino acids. J was trimmed by 2 bases and V by 2 bases; bases with no gene match: 6. The germline V gene encodes CDR1 KGHSH and CDR2 LQKENI. This chain's CDR3 is CASSPAGLAVPYEQYF. The CDR3 region has the DNA TGTGCCAGCTCACCAGCAGGACTAGCGGTCCCCTACGAGCAGTACTTC.